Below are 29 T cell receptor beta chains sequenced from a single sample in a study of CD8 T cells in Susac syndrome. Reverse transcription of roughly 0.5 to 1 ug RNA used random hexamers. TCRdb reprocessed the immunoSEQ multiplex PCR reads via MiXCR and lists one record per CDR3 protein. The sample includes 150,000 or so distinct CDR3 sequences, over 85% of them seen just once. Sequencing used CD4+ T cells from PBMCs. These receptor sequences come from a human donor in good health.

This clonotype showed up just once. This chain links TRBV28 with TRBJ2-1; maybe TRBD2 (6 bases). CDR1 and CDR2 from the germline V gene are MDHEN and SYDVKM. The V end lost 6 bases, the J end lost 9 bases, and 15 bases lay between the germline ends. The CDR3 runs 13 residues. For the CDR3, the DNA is TGTGCCAGCAGAACAAATGGCGGGGCTGAGCAGTTCTTC. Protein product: CASRTNGGAEQFF.

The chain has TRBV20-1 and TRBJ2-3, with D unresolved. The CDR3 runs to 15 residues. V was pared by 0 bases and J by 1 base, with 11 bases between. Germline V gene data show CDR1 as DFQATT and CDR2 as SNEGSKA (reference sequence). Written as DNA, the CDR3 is TGCAGTGCTAGAGATCTCCAGGAAGGCACAGATACGCAGTATTTT. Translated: CSARDLQEGTDTQYF.

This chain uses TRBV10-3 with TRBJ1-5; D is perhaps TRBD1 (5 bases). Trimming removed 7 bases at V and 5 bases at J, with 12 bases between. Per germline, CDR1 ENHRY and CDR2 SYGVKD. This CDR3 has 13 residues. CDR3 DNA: TGTGCCATCACCCAGGGAACTGATCAGCCCCAGCATTTT. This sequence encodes CAITQGTDQPQHF.

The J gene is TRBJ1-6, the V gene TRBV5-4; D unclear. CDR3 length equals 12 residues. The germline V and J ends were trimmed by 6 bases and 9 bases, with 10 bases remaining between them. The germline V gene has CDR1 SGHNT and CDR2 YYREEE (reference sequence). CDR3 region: CASKLRVSPLHF. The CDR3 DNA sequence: TGTGCCAGCAAGTTAAGGGTTTCACCCCTCCACTTT.

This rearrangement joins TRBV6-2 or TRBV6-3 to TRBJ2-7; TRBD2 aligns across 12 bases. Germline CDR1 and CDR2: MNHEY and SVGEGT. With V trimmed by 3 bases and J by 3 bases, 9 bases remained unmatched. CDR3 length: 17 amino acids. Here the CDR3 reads CASSYLPGTSGRYEQYF. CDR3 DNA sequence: TGTGCCAGCAGTTATCTCCCGGGGACTAGCGGGCGCTACGAGCAGTACTTC.

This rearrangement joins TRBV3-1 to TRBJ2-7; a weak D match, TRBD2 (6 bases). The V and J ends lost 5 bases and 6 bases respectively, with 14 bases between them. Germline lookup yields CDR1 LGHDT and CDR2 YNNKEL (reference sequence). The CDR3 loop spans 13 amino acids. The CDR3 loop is CASSYGGDLEQYF. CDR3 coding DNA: TGTGCCAGCAGCTATGGAGGGGACCTCGAGCAGTACTTC.

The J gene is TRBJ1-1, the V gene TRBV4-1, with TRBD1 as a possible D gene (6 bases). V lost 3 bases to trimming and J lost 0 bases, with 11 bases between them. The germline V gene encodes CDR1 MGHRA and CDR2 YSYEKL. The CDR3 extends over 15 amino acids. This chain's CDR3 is CASSHYQGMNTEAFF. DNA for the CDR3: TGCGCCAGCAGCCATTATCAGGGGATGAACACTGAAGCTTTCTTT.

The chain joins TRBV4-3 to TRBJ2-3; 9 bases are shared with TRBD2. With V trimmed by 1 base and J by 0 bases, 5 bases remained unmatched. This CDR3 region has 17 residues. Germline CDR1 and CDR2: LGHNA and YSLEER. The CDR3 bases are TGCGCCAGCAGCCAAGGTCGTCTAGCGGGGAGCACAGATACGCAGTATTTT. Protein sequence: CASSQGRLAGSTDTQYF.

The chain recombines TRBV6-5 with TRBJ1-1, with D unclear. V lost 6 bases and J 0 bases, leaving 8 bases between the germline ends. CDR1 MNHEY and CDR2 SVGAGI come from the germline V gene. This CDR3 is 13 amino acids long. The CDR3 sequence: CASRQTVNTEAFF. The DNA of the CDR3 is TGTGCCAGCAGGCAGACGGTGAACACTGAAGCTTTCTTT.

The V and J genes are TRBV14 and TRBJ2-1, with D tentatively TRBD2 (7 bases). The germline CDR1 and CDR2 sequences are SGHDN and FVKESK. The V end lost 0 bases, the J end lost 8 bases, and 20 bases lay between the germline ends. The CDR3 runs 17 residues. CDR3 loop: CASSQDPGWGGGDEQFF. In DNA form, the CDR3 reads TGTGCCAGCAGCCAAGATCCGGGCTGGGGGGGCGGCGATGAGCAGTTCTTC. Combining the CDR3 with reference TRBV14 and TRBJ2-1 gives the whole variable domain EAGVTQFPSHSVIEKGQTVTLRCDPISGHDNLYWYRRVMGKEIKFLLHFVKESKQDESGMPNNRFLAERTGGTYSTLKVQPAELEDSGVYFCASSQDPGWGGGDEQFFGPGTRLTVL.

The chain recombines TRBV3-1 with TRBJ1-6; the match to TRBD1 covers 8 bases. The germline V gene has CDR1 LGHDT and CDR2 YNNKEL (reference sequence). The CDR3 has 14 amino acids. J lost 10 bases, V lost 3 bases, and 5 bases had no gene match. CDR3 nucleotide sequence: TGTGCCAGCAGCCACGGGGACAGGAGATCACCCCTCCACTTT. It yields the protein CASSHGDRRSPLHF.

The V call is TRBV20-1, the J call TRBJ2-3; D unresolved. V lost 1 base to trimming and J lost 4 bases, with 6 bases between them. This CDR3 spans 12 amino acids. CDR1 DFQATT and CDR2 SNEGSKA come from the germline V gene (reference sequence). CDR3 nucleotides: TGCAGTGCTAGAGTCAGGCCAGATACGCAGTATTTT. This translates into CSARVRPDTQYF.

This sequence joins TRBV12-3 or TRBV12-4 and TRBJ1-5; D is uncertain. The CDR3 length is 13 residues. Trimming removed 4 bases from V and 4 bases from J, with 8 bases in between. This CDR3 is CASSSLINQPQHF. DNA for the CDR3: TGTGCCAGCAGTTCCCTGATTAATCAGCCCCAGCATTTT.

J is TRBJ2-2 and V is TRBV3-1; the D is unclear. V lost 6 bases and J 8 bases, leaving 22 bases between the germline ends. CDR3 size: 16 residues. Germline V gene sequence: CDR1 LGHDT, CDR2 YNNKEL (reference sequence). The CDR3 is CASRSTEKTVAGELFF. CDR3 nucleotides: TGTGCCAGCAGATCTACGGAAAAGACGGTCGCAGGGGAGCTGTTTTTT.

Here the CDR3 DNA reads TGTGCCAGCAGGTACCAAGAGACCCAGTACTTC. Protein: CASRYQETQYF. The chain combines TRBV2 with TRBJ2-5; D unclear. CDR1 is SNHLY and CDR2 is FYNNEI in the germline V gene. V was trimmed by 6 bases and J by 0 bases, leaving 2 bases between them. This CDR3 has 11 amino acids.

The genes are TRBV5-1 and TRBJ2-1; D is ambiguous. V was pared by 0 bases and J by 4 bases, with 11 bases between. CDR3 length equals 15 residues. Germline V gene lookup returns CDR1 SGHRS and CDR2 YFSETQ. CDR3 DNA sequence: TGCGCCAGCAGCTTGGTGGGTCTCCCTTACAATGAGCAGTTCTTC. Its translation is CASSLVGLPYNEQFF. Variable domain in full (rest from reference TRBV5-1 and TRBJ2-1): KAGVTQTPRYLIKTRGQQVTLSCSPISGHRSVSWYQQTPGQGLQFLFEYFSETQRNKGNFPGRFSGRQFSNSRSEMNVSTLELGDSALYLCASSLVGLPYNEQFFGPGTRLTVL.

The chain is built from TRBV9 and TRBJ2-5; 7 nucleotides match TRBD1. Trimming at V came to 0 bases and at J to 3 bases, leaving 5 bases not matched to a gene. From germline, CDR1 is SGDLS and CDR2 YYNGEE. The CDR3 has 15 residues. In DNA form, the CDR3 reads TGTGCCAGCAGCGTAGAAAGGGGGCTGGAAGAGACCCAGTACTTC. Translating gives CASSVERGLEETQYF. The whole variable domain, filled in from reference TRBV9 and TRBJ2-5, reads DSGVTQTPKHLITATGQRVTLRCSPRSGDLSVYWYQQSLDQGLQFLIQYYNGEERAKGNILERFSAQQFPDLHSELNLSSLELGDSALYFCASSVERGLEETQYFGPGTRLLVL.

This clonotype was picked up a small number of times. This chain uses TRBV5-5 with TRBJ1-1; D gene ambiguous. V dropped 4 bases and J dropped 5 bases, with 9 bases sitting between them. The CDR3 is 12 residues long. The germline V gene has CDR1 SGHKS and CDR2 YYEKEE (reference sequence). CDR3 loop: CASSPGDTEAFF. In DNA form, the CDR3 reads TGTGCCAGCAGCCCTGGGGATACTGAAGCTTTCTTT. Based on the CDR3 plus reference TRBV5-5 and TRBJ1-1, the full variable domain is DAGVTQSPTHLIKTRGQQVTLRCSPISGHKSVSWYQQVLGQGPQFIFQYYEKEERGRGNFPDRFSARQFPNYSSELNVNALLLGDSALYLCASSPGDTEAFFGQGTRLTVV.

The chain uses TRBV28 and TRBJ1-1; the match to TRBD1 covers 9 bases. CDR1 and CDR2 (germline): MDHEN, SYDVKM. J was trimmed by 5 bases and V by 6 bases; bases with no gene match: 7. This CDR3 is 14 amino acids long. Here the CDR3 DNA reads TGTGCCAGCAGCCCGACAGGGGGAGAAACTGAAGCTTTCTTT. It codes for CASSPTGGETEAFF.

DNA for the CDR3: TGCGCCAGCTCCAAGGAGAGCAATCAGCCCCAGCATTTT. Protein product: CASSKESNQPQHF. The chain joins TRBV5-1 to TRBJ1-5; D gene unclear. Trimming took off 7 bases at V and 1 base at J, with 9 bases between the two ends. The CDR3 is made up of 13 amino acids. Germline V CDR1 and CDR2: SGHRS, YFSETQ.

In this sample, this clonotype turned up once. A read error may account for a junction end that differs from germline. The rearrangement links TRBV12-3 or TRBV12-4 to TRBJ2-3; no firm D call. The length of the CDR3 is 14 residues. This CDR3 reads CANSLIGRTDTQYF. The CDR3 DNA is TGTGCCAACAGTTTGATAGGGCGCACAGATACGCAGTATTTT.

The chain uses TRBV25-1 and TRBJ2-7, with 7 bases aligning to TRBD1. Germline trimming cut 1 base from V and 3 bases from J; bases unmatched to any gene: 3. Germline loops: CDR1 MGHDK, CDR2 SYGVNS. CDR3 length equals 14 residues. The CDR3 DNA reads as TGTGCCAGCAGTGAATCGTCAGGGGGCTACGAGCAGTACTTC. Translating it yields CASSESSGGYEQYF.

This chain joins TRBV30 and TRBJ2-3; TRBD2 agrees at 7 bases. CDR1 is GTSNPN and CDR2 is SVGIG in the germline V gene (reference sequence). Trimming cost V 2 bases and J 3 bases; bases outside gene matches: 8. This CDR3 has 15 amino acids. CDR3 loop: CAWSSRRGKTDTQYF. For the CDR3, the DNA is TGTGCCTGGAGTAGTCGGCGGGGGAAAACAGATACGCAGTATTTT. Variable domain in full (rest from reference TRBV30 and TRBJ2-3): SQTIHQWPATLVQPVGSPLSLECTVEGTSNPNLYWYRQAAGRGLQLLFYSVGIGQISSEVPQNLSASRPQDRQFILSSKKLLLSDSGFYLCAWSSRRGKTDTQYFGPGTRLTVL.

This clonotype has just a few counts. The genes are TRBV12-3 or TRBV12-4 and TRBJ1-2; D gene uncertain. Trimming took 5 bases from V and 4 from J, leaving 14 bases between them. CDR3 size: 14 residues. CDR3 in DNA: TGTGCCAGCAGTCGTCCCGGAGGGAGCTATGGCTACACCTTC. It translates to CASSRPGGSYGYTF.

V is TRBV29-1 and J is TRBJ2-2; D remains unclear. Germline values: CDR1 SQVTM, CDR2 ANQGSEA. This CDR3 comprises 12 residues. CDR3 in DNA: TGCACCATAGGTGACAACACCGGGGAGCTGTTTTTT. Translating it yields CTIGDNTGELFF.

The CDR3 DNA is TGCGCCAGCAGCTTGACGCAGGTCACCGGGGAGCTGTTTTTT. It specifies CASSLTQVTGELFF. The chain has TRBV5-1 and TRBJ2-2; D ambiguous. CDR1 and CDR2 from the germline V gene are SGHRS and YFSETQ. Trimming took 1 base from V and 4 from J, leaving 8 bases between them. The CDR3 runs to 14 residues.

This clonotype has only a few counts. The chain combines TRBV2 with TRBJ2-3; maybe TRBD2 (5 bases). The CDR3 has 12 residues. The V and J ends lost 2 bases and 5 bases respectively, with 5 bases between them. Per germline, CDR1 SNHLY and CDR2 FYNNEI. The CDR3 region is CASSERGDTQYF. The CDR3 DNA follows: TGTGCCAGCAGTGAACGGGGAGATACGCAGTATTTT.

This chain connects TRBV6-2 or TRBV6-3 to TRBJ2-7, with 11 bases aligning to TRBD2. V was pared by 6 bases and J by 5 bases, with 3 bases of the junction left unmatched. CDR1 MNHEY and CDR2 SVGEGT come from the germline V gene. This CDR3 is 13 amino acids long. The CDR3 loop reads CASRRLAGNEQYF. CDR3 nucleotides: TGTGCCAGCAGGCGACTAGCGGGGAACGAGCAGTACTTC.

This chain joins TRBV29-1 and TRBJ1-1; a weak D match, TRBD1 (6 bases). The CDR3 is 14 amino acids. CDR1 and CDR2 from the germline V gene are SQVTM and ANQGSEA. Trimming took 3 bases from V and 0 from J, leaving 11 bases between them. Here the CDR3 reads CSVDGRGMNTEAFF. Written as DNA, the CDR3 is TGCAGCGTTGATGGCAGGGGAATGAACACTGAAGCTTTCTTT.